The 7 T cell receptor beta chains reported below all come from one sample, sequenced in a study of CD8+ T cells in alopecia areata. The treatment is: oral pan-JAK inhibitor, 5-10 mg twice daily. Reverse transcription of extracted RNA yielded cDNA, which provided the sequencing template. Libraries were prepared by immunoSEQ multiplex PCR; TCRdb keeps only in-frame clonotypes and omits some of them. The sample comprises some 98,000 clones, roughly two thirds of which are singletons, and about 16% rests with the top ten. The material was CD8+ T cells sorted from blood, obtained at week 4, from a patient treated with tofacitinib. The receptors stem from a human donor with alopecia areata.

The V and J genes are TRBV12-5 and TRBJ1-2; D gene uncertain. The germline gives CDR1 LGHNT, CDR2 FRNRAP. Trimming cost V 1 base and J 7 bases, with 10 bases left between them. This CDR3 is 13 amino acids long. This chain's CDR3 is CASGLASRFGYTF. The CDR3 DNA reads as TGTGCTAGTGGTTTGGCTTCTCGGTTTGGCTACACCTTC.

This clone was picked up many times. The chain joins TRBV7-9 to TRBJ2-2; D is uncertain. CDR1 SEHNR and CDR2 FQNEAQ come from the germline V gene (reference sequence). Trimming stripped 7 bases from V and 0 bases from J, with 6 bases between. The CDR3 is made up of 13 amino acids. This CDR3 reads CASTATNTGELFF. The CDR3 DNA reads TGTGCCAGCACCGCTACGAACACCGGGGAGCTGTTTTTT.

The rearrangement uses TRBV7-6 and TRBJ2-3; D unclear. Trimming removed 5 bases from V and 2 bases from J, with 14 bases in between. Germline V CDR1 and CDR2: SGHVS, FNYEAQ. The CDR3 is 15 amino acids. This CDR3 reads CASSPFRGPTDTQYF. DNA of the CDR3: TGTGCCAGCAGCCCCTTCAGAGGACCCACAGATACGCAGTATTTT. The full variable domain, with the rest looked up from reference TRBV7-6 and TRBJ2-3, is GAGVSQSPRYKVTKRGQDVALRCDPISGHVSLYWYRQALGQGPEFLTYFNYEAQQDKSGLPNDRFSAERPEGSISTLTIQRTEQRDSAMYRCASSPFRGPTDTQYFGPGTRLTVL.

This chain joins TRBV29-1 and TRBJ2-3; D is ambiguous. Germline loops: CDR1 SQVTM, CDR2 ANQGSEA. The germline V and J ends were trimmed by 4 bases and 5 bases, with 10 bases remaining between them. The CDR3 loop spans 12 amino acids. The CDR3 sequence is CSVGSPGDTQYF. The CDR3 nucleotides read TGCAGCGTTGGTAGTCCGGGAGATACGCAGTATTTT.

The V gene is TRBV7-9, the J gene TRBJ2-7; D remains ambiguous. Trimming took 5 bases from V and 3 from J, leaving 14 bases between them. The CDR3 extends over 14 amino acids. Germline CDR1 is SEHNR and CDR2 is FQNEAQ (reference sequence). CDR3 residues: CASSTVDTFYEQYF. Here the CDR3 DNA reads TGTGCCAGCAGCACCGTAGACACATTCTACGAGCAGTACTTC. Full variable domain (outside the CDR3, taken from reference TRBV7-9 and TRBJ2-7): DTGVSQNPRHKITKRGQNVTFRCDPISEHNRLYWYRQTLGQGPEFLTYFQNEAQLEKSRLLSDRFSAERPKGSFSTLEIQRTEQGDSAMYLCASSTVDTFYEQYFGPGTRLTVT.

This clone appeared a few times. The chain joins TRBV5-1 to TRBJ1-1; perhaps TRBD1 as D (6 bases). V lost 4 bases, J lost 0 bases, and 13 bases lay in between. This CDR3 region has 15 residues. Looked up from germline, CDR1 is SGHRS and CDR2 is YFSETQ. For the CDR3, the DNA is TGCGCCAGCAGCGAGTTTGGGACATTGAACACTGAAGCTTTCTTT. Protein product: CASSEFGTLNTEAFF.

This chain uses TRBV25-1 with TRBJ1-5; 7 bases line up with TRBD1. Germline V lookup: CDR1 MGHDK, CDR2 SYGVNS. The CDR3 runs to 14 residues. J was trimmed by 6 bases and V by 3 bases; bases with no gene match: 5. In DNA form, the CDR3 reads TGTGCCAGCAGTGACAGGGGGAGAAGTCAGCCCCAGCATTTT. Its protein is CASSDRGRSQPQHF.